This entry lists 27 T cell receptor beta chains sequenced from one sample in a study of T cell repertoires in cytomegalovirus infection. TCRdb called the reads again in MiXCR, with one record for every CDR3 protein. The profile shows around 530,000 distinct CDR3 sequences, approximately 26% of them singletons. Sequenced sample: PBMCs. The receptors were gathered from a human donor in good health (CMV status not recorded). Some clones in this sample may be carry-over from other donors' samples.

This clonotype has ten or more counts. The chain has TRBV7-9 and TRBJ2-7; D gene ambiguous. The CDR3 runs to 13 residues. Trimming stripped 5 bases from V and 1 base from J, with 9 bases between. The germline V gene encodes CDR1 SEHNR and CDR2 FQNEAQ (reference sequence). CDR3 in amino acids: CASSPSGSYEQYV. The DNA for the CDR3 is TGTGCCAGCAGCCCCTCCGGTTCCTACGAGCAGTACGTC.

This clonotype was recorded at least ten times. The chain links TRBV6-2 or TRBV6-3 to TRBJ1-5; TRBD1 might be the D (6 bases). Germline CDR1 reads MNHEY; CDR2 reads SVGEGT. The length of the CDR3 is 15 residues. V gave up 6 bases and J gave up 3 bases, with 15 bases separating them. CDR3 DNA: TGTGCCAGCAGAATTGATCCGGGACACAATCAGCCCCAGCATTTT. Amino acid sequence: CASRIDPGHNQPQHF.

This clonotype was seen at least ten times. The J gene is TRBJ2-2, the V gene TRBV6-2 or TRBV6-3; 8 bases are shared with TRBD1. V dropped 9 bases and J dropped 7; count of bases not matched to a gene: 13. The CDR3 length is 15 residues. The germline V gene encodes CDR1 MNHEY and CDR2 SVGEGT. CDR3 loop: CASRGQGEGGGELFF. CDR3 coding DNA: TGTGCCAGTAGAGGACAGGGTGAAGGTGGCGGGGAGCTGTTTTTT.

The V gene is TRBV4-1, the J gene TRBJ1-5; TRBD1 aligns across 8 bases. The CDR3 spans 18 residues. V shed 2 bases and J 3 bases; nucleotides not matched to a gene: 12. CDR1 is MGHRA and CDR2 is YSYEKL in the germline V gene. In DNA, the CDR3 is TGCGCCAGCAGCCAATGGCACCCAGGGGGCGAAGTCAATCAGCCCCAGCATTTT. Translated: CASSQWHPGGEVNQPQHF.

The chain has TRBV4-2 and TRBJ2-2; weak D call: TRBD2 (6 bases). There are 16 residues in the CDR3. CDR1 is LGHNA and CDR2 is YNFKEQ in the germline V gene. The V end was cut by 6 bases, the J end by 4 bases, with 18 bases between. The CDR3 loop is CASSQAGLTSTGELFF. DNA for the CDR3: TGTGCCAGCAGTCAGGCGGGACTGACGAGCACCGGGGAGCTGTTTTTT.

This clonotype has more than one count but fewer than ten. The CDR3, as DNA: TGTGCCAGCAGCCACGACAGGGGCTTCTACGAGCAGTACTTC. Translation: CASSHDRGFYEQYF. V usage is TRBV14 and J usage is TRBJ2-7; 8 nucleotides match TRBD1. After removal of 3 bases from V and 3 bases from J, the junction contained 4 bases not matched to a gene. CDR1 and CDR2 (germline): SGHDN, FVKESK. There are 14 residues in the CDR3.

This clonotype came up a few times. The CDR3 nucleotides are TGCAGTGCCGAGGGTCGGGAGGGGGGGTACGAGCAGTACTTC. Protein product: CSAEGREGGYEQYF. The rearrangement links TRBV20-1 to TRBJ2-7; 8 bases align to TRBD2. In germline, CDR1 is DFQATT, CDR2 SNEGSKA (reference sequence). The CDR3 is 14 residues long. Trimming took 6 bases from V and 4 from J; bases not matched to a gene: 11.

This sequence joins TRBV28 and TRBJ1-5, with 10 bases that match TRBD1. The CDR3 is made up of 15 amino acids. CDR1 is MDHEN and CDR2 is SYDVKM in the germline V gene. J lost 6 bases, V lost 9 bases, and 11 bases had no gene match. The CDR3 is CASIPGDRGTQPQHF. The CDR3 region has the DNA TGTGCCAGTATACCGGGGGACAGGGGAACTCAGCCCCAGCATTTT.

This clonotype showed up many times. This chain uses TRBV7-2 with TRBJ2-7; D gene unclear. Trimming cost V 2 bases and J 0 bases, with 8 bases left between them. Germline values: CDR1 SGHTA, CDR2 FQGNSA. This CDR3 is built from 14 residues. The CDR3 sequence is CASSLIMPSYEQYF. CDR3 in DNA: TGTGCCAGCAGCTTAATTATGCCCTCCTACGAGCAGTACTTC.

This clonotype appeared a few times. The rearrangement joins TRBV6-6 to TRBJ1-1; no reliable D call. Germline assignment: CDR1 MNHNY and CDR2 SVGAGI (reference sequence). The length of the CDR3 is 13 residues. Trimming cost V 5 bases and J 10 bases, with 17 bases left between them. The CDR3 spells CASSPAEKVGAFF. In DNA, the CDR3 is TGTGCCAGCAGTCCGGCCGAAAAAGTGGGAGCTTTCTTT.

Many counts were recorded for this clonotype. CDR3 residues: CASSLGVRYEQYV. Written as DNA, the CDR3 is TGTGCCAGCAGCTTAGGGGTACGCTACGAGCAGTACGTC. J is TRBJ2-7 and V is TRBV7-2; unclear D gene. Germline lookup yields CDR1 SGHTA and CDR2 FQGNSA. CDR3 size: 13 residues. Trimming shortened V by 1 base and J by 3 bases, and 7 bases separated the two germline ends.

The genes are TRBV18 and TRBJ2-3; D is unclear. Deletions cut 3 bases from V and 4 bases from J, with 11 bases between. This CDR3 comprises 14 residues. Germline values: CDR1 KGHSH, CDR2 LQKENI. The CDR3 bases are TGTGCCAGCTCACCTAGGGAAGAGGCAGATACGCAGTATTTT. Protein sequence: CASSPREEADTQYF.

This clonotype showed up just a few times. The chain uses TRBV10-3 and TRBJ2-3, with 8 bases matching TRBD2. The V gene's germline CDR1 is ENHRY and CDR2 SYGVKD. V trimming: 6 bases; J trimming: 2 bases; junction bases outside the gene matches: 4. This CDR3 is built from 14 residues. The CDR3 here is CAISLAGFTDTQYF. The DNA for the CDR3 is TGTGCCATCAGCCTAGCGGGTTTCACAGATACGCAGTATTTT.

V is TRBV19 and J is TRBJ1-6; 7 bases fit TRBD1. V lost 5 bases and J lost 7; bases outside the gene matches: 8. Per germline, CDR1 LNHDA and CDR2 SQIVND (reference sequence). The CDR3 is 15 amino acids. The CDR3 bases are TGTGCCAGTAGTCTATGGACAGGATTAAATTCACCCCTCCACTTT. As protein: CASSLWTGLNSPLHF.

Remarks on this clonotype: A much bigger clone sits one base away, suggesting this may be a read error. Likely a read error: the CDR3 ends without its conserved phenylalanine or tryptophan. The V gene is TRBV7-3, the J gene TRBJ2-2; D possibly matches TRBD1 or TRBD2 (5 bases each). The germline V gene encodes CDR1 SGHTA and CDR2 FQGTGA. The CDR3 contains 12 residues. Between the trimmed V and J ends, which lost 8 bases and 2 bases, there was a span of 6 bases. The CDR3 DNA reads as TGTGCCAGCGGGGGTAACACCGGGGAGCTGTTTTGT. Residues: CASGGNTGELFC.

The V call is TRBV27, the J call TRBJ2-3, with D unclear. V was pared by 8 bases and J by 2 bases, with 17 bases between. The germline CDR1 and CDR2 sequences are MNHEY and SMNVEV (reference sequence). This CDR3 is built from 15 residues. CDR3 coding DNA: TGTGCCAGCCAACCTTTACAGTACTCCACAGATACGCAGTATTTT. Protein: CASQPLQYSTDTQYF.

Many counts were recorded for this clonotype. The rearrangement links TRBV11-1 to TRBJ1-2; 9 nucleotides match TRBD1. V was clipped by 5 bases and J by 4 bases; unmatched bases: 11. The V gene's germline CDR1 is SGHAT and CDR2 FQDESV (reference sequence). CDR3 size: 16 residues. CDR3 sequence (DNA): TGTGCCAGCAGCCCAACAGGGGGCGTAAACCCCTATGGCTACACCTTC. Amino acid sequence: CASSPTGGVNPYGYTF.

This clonotype was detected ten times or more. The rearrangement links TRBV7-8 to TRBJ2-3; 9 bases fit TRBD2. V shed 2 bases and J 4 bases; nucleotides not matched to a gene: 7. This CDR3 is built from 16 residues. CDR1 and CDR2 (germline): SGHVS, FQNEAQ. CDR3 sequence reads: CASSLNAGGAADTQYF. The CDR3 nucleotides are TGTGCCAGCAGCTTAAACGCGGGAGGGGCGGCAGATACGCAGTATTTT. The variable domain in full, completed from reference TRBV7-8 and TRBJ2-3, reads GAGVSQSPRYKVAKRGQDVALRCDPISGHVSLFWYQQALGQGPEFLTYFQNEAQLDKSGLPSDRFFAERPEGSVSTLKIQRTQQEDSAVYLCASSLNAGGAADTQYFGPGTRLTVL.

This clonotype has only a few counts. The chain carries TRBV30 and TRBJ2-3; 12 bases line up with TRBD2. The CDR3 length is 14 residues. The V gene's germline CDR1 is GTSNPN and CDR2 SVGIG (reference sequence). Trimming cost V 8 bases and J 0 bases; bases outside gene matches: 3. This CDR3 reads CAHGLAGSTDTQYF. In nucleotides, the CDR3 is TGTGCCCACGGACTAGCGGGGAGCACAGATACGCAGTATTTT.

The chain uses TRBV27 and TRBJ2-3, with 10 bases identical to TRBD1. CDR3 length: 14 amino acids. The germline CDR1 and CDR2 sequences are MNHEY and SMNVEV (reference sequence). Losses at the gene ends were 6 bases for V and 2 bases for J; bases not matched to a gene: 2. CDR3 sequence reads: CASRGTGATDTQYF. The CDR3 DNA sequence: TGTGCCAGCAGGGGGACAGGGGCCACAGATACGCAGTATTTT.

In this sample, this clonotype turned up once. V gene TRBV4-3 combines with J gene TRBJ2-5; D may match TRBD1 or TRBD2 (5 bases each). V shed 1 base and J shed 1 base, with 19 bases lying between them. CDR3 length equals 18 residues. Germline V lookup: CDR1 LGHNA, CDR2 YSLEER. The CDR3 spells CASSQVYRSGTFQETQYF. For the CDR3, the DNA is TGCGCCAGCAGCCAAGTTTATCGTTCGGGGACGTTCCAAGAGACCCAGTACTTC.

This clonotype was picked up a small number of times. The CDR3 end shows no conserved phenylalanine or tryptophan, and so a read error is likely. Because the CDR3's place on the DNA is in doubt, the DNA is left out and the CDR3 is given as listed by TCRdb. V is TRBV6-2 or TRBV6-3 and J is TRBJ2-5; TRBD2, as called in the table, went unchecked against the DNA. In germline, CDR1 is MNHEY, CDR2 SVGEGT. Termini included, the CDR3 measures 16 amino acids. The CDR3 sequence is CASNPYPAGGSPTLVI.

J is TRBJ2-7 and V is TRBV11-1, with 7 bases fitting TRBD2. With 4 bases clipped from V and 3 bases from J, the junction kept 12 bases outside the gene matches. CDR3 length: 16 residues. The germline CDR1 and CDR2 sequences are SGHAT and FQDESV (reference sequence). As DNA, the CDR3 is TGTGCCAGCAGCTCTACGCCCTGGGAGGGCTGCTACGAGCAGTACGTC. Protein product: CASSSTPWEGCYEQYV.

This chain connects TRBV10-3 to TRBJ2-1, with a weak D call TRBD1 (5 bases). The germline V gene has CDR1 ENHRY and CDR2 SYGVKD. This CDR3 contains 13 residues. The V gene lost 6 bases and the J gene lost 4 bases, with 10 bases spanning the gap. The CDR3 loop is CAISNDRYNEQFF. In nucleotides, the CDR3 is TGTGCCATCAGCAACGACAGATACAATGAGCAGTTCTTC.

The V and J genes are TRBV6-2 or TRBV6-3 and TRBJ2-1, with 9 bases aligning to TRBD2. CDR3 length: 15 amino acids. The junction had 5 bases not matched to a gene; V was cut back by 6 bases and J by 2 bases. Germline V gene sequence: CDR1 MNHEY, CDR2 SVGEGT. CDR3 nucleotide sequence: TGTGCCAGCAGCCGCGCTAGCGGGACCTACAATGAGCAGTTCTTC. Its translation is CASSRASGTYNEQFF.

This chain uses TRBV7-2 with TRBJ1-5; tentative D call: TRBD1 (5 bases). Deletions cut 4 bases from V and 2 bases from J, with 9 bases between. The CDR3 runs 14 residues. Germline V gene data show CDR1 as SGHTA and CDR2 as FQGNSA. CDR3 nucleotide sequence: TGTGCCAGCAGCTCCTGGGGCGGCAATCAGCCCCAGCATTTT. Translation gives CASSSWGGNQPQHF.

In its sample, this clonotype was seen a few times. V usage is TRBV27 and J usage is TRBJ1-2; D is ambiguous. Germline V gene data show CDR1 as MNHEY and CDR2 as SMNVEV (reference sequence). This CDR3 region has 13 residues. V gave up 6 bases and J gave up 5 bases, with 13 bases separating them. CDR3 residues: CASSRSALYGYTF. Here the CDR3 DNA reads TGTGCCAGCAGCCGTAGCGCCCTTTATGGCTACACCTTC.